The rows below give T cell receptor beta chains drawn from one sample of a study of T-cell memory formation after mild COVID-19. TCRdb redid the calling of the 5' RACE reads with MiXCR, one entry per CDR3 protein. This table has over 500,000 distinct CDR3 sequences, 17% appearing once. Sequenced: PBMCs or a T cell subset sorted from them (not recorded which). The source is an adult woman who had mild COVID-19 (a few samples of this study predate the infection). Cell type and time point are not known. The CDR3 runs from the conserved cysteine through the conserved F or W. The D gene is left open where the match is weak. The size of a clone is reported for some rows only, either as once, few or many, or as a class for expanded clones.

TRBJ2-1 | - | - | TRBV24-1 | TGTGCCACCAGTGATCCGGCCAGATCCGCCTACAATGAGCAGTTCTTC | CATSDPARSAYNEQFF
TRBJ1-4 | - | TRBD1 | TRBV12-3/TRBV12-4 | TGTGCCAGCAGTTTCCCGACCGGGACAGGGTTTGAAAAACTGTTTTTT | CASSFPTGTGFEKLFF
TRBJ1-2 | - | - | TRBV20-1 | TGCAGTGCTAGAGATGGGCCAGGGGAAGGCTACACCTTC | CSARDGPGEGYTF
TRBJ1-1 | - | - | TRBV12-3/TRBV12-4 | TGTGCCAGCAGTTTAGTTAGCTGGAAGGGGAGGACTGAAGCTTTCTTT | CASSLVSWKGRTEAFF
TRBJ2-7 | - | - | TRBV4-1 | TGCGCCAGCAGCCACCGACAGGACTCCTACGAGCAGTACTTC | CASSHRQDSYEQYF
TRBJ2-1 | few | - | TRBV5-6 | TGTGCCAGCAGCCGGGGAGGGGACAGGACTTACAATGAGCAGTTCTTC | CASSRGGDRTYNEQFF
TRBJ2-7 | - | - | TRBV19 | TGTGCCAGTAGTACTACATTAGCAGGGCTGGGCGAGCAGTACTTC | CASSTTLAGLGEQYF
TRBJ2-2 | - | TRBD2 | TRBV29-1 | TGCAGCGTGGGGACTAGCGGCCCCGGGGAGCTGTTTTTT | CSVGTSGPGELFF
TRBJ2-7 | few | - | TRBV7-2 | TGTGCCAGCAGCAACCGGGACCCCGGCTACGAGCAGTACTTC | CASSNRDPGYEQYF
TRBJ2-7 | few | - | TRBV18 | TGTGCCAGCTCACCAGGGATCGATAGCGAGCAGTACTTC | CASSPGIDSEQYF
TRBJ2-2 | many | TRBD1 | TRBV9 | TGTGCCAGCAGCTCACCGGGACAGGGAAACACCGGGGAGCTGTTTTTT | CASSSPGQGNTGELFF
TRBJ2-2 | few | - | TRBV27 | TGTGCCAGCAGTTTTGCATACAGCGGGGAGCTGTTTTTT | CASSFAYSGELFF
TRBJ2-1 | - | - | TRBV15 | TGTGCCACCAGCAGAGAATATAGCGGACATGAGCAGTTCTTC | CATSREYSGHEQFF
TRBJ1-6 | - | - | TRBV7-9 | TGTGCCAGCAGCACCAGGGTGACCGATAATTCACCCCTCCACTTT | CASSTRVTDNSPLHF
TRBJ2-1 | many | - | TRBV4-3 | TGCGCCAGCAGCCAAGATCGAGCGGGTGAGCAGTTCTTC | CASSQDRAGEQFF
TRBJ2-1 | few | TRBD2 | TRBV5-1 | TGCGCCAGCAGCCCCGGGACTAGCGGGGGACCTACAAATGAGCAGTTCTTC | CASSPGTSGGPTNEQFF
TRBJ1-2 | - | TRBD1 | TRBV4-2 | TGTGCCAGCAGCCACAAAGTCACAGGGGGCGACTATGGCTACACCTTC | CASSHKVTGGDYGYTF
TRBJ2-1 | few | TRBD2 | TRBV14 | TGTGCCAGCAGCCAAAGAGGGGCGGGAGCATACAATGAGCAGTTCTTC | CASSQRGAGAYNEQFF
TRBJ2-5 | - | - | TRBV3-1 | TGTGCCAGCAGCCAGCAGGGGATAGAGACCCAGTACTTC | CASSQQGIETQYF